Below, 28 T cell receptor beta chains from the same sample are listed, as sequenced in a study of cytomegalovirus exposure and HLA in healthy donors. Generated by immunoSEQ multiplex PCR, the TCRdb table keeps only in-frame clones and is missing some. The sample records fewer than 300,000 clones, 85% to 90% being singletons. Source material: PBMCs. The origin of the receptors is a woman younger than 35 in good health and CMV-seronegative.

CDR3 residues: CASRRVGTGELFF. The DNA for the CDR3 is TGTGCCAGCAGACGGGTGGGCACCGGGGAGCTGTTTTTT. The V gene is TRBV2, the J gene TRBJ2-2; no firm D call. Germline CDR1 reads SNHLY; CDR2 reads FYNNEI. The CDR3 is 13 residues long. V was cut by 6 bases and J by 4 bases, with 9 bases left in between. Complete variable domain (other parts from reference TRBV2 and TRBJ2-2): EPEVTQTPSHQVTQMGQEVILRCVPISNHLYFYWYRQILGQKVEFLVSFYNNEISEKSEIFDDQFSVERPDGSNFTLKIRSTKLEDSAMYFCASRRVGTGELFFGEGSRLTVL.

The chain recombines TRBV7-9 with TRBJ1-2, with a tentative D call TRBD1 (5 bases). The V gene lost 1 base and the J gene lost 7 bases, with 13 bases spanning the gap. This CDR3 region has 14 residues. The V gene's germline CDR1 is SEHNR and CDR2 FQNEAQ (reference sequence). The CDR3 reads CASSLDQGRAGYTF. CDR3 sequence (DNA): TGTGCCAGCAGCTTAGATCAGGGAAGAGCTGGCTACACCTTC.

The chain uses TRBV4-3 and TRBJ2-2; D gene ambiguous. There are 17 residues in the CDR3. Germline assignment: CDR1 LGHNA and CDR2 YSLEER. The ends were cut back, 0 bases at V and 2 bases at J, with 13 bases in the middle. The CDR3 DNA reads as TGCGCCAGCAGCCAAGAGGTGTTGCTGCTAAACACCGGGGAGCTGTTTTTT. It specifies CASSQEVLLLNTGELFF.

The gene calls are TRBV27 and TRBJ1-3; no firm D call. CDR1 is MNHEY, CDR2 SMNVEV, per germline (reference sequence). V lost 0 bases and J 1 base, leaving 4 bases between the germline ends. The CDR3 length is 14 residues. Here the CDR3 reads CASSLSQSGNTIYF. Here the CDR3 DNA reads TGTGCCAGCAGTTTATCTCAGTCTGGAAACACCATATATTTT.

The gene calls are TRBV9 and TRBJ1-4; D is unresolved. CDR1 is SGDLS and CDR2 is YYNGEE in the germline V gene. The CDR3 is 14 amino acids. Trimming left V 5 bases short and J 11 bases short, with 19 bases between. CDR3: CASSETSLGGKLFF. CDR3 in DNA: TGTGCCAGCAGTGAGACCTCGCTTGGCGGGAAACTGTTTTTT.

CDR3 bases: TGTGCCAGCAGTCCCACAGGCACCTACGAGCAGTACTTC. Translated, it gives CASSPTGTYEQYF. The V and J genes are TRBV27 and TRBJ2-7; D possibly corresponds to TRBD1 (5 bases). V lost 5 bases to trimming and J lost 2 bases, with 10 bases between them. CDR3 length equals 13 residues. CDR1 is MNHEY, CDR2 SMNVEV, per germline (reference sequence).

The chain is built from TRBV9 and TRBJ2-2; the D gene is possibly TRBD2 (6 bases). From germline, CDR1 is SGDLS and CDR2 YYNGEE. Trimming removed 7 bases from V and 1 base from J, with 14 bases in between. The CDR3 totals 15 residues. CDR3 sequence (DNA): TGTGCCAGCTCAGGGACGGGGGTGAACACCGGGGAGCTGTTTTTT. It yields the protein CASSGTGVNTGELFF. Full variable domain (remainder filled in from reference TRBV9 and TRBJ2-2): DSGVTQTPKHLITATGQRVTLRCSPRSGDLSVYWYQQSLDQGLQFLIQYYNGEERAKGNILERFSAQQFPDLHSELNLSSLELGDSALYFCASSGTGVNTGELFFGEGSRLTVL.

This clone occurred a few times. Other DNA sequences of this sample code for an identical CDR3. This chain links TRBV5-4 with TRBJ1-2; 11 nucleotides line up with TRBD1. V shed 4 bases and J 2 bases; nucleotides not matched to a gene: 4. Germline V gene data show CDR1 as SGHNT and CDR2 as YYREEE (reference sequence). The CDR3 is made up of 15 amino acids. The DNA of the CDR3 is TGTGCCAGCAGCCTAGGGACAGGGGGAAACTATGGCTACACCTTC. It encodes CASSLGTGGNYGYTF.

This rearrangement joins TRBV14 to TRBJ1-3; D is perhaps TRBD1 (6 bases). Looked up from germline, CDR1 is SGHDN and CDR2 is FVKESK. Between the trimmed V and J ends, which lost 4 bases and 1 base, there was a span of 14 bases. The CDR3 has 16 amino acids. Here the CDR3 reads CASSRYQGISGNTIYF. The CDR3 coding sequence is TGTGCCAGCAGCCGATATCAGGGGATTTCTGGAAACACCATATATTTT.

This chain uses TRBV5-6 with TRBJ2-7, with 7 positions matching TRBD1. V lost 3 bases to trimming and J lost 3 bases; unmatched junction nucleotides: 0. The CDR3 totals 12 residues. The germline V gene has CDR1 SGHDT and CDR2 YYEEEE. DNA of the CDR3: TGTGCCAGCAGCTGGGACAGCTACGAGCAGTACTTC. It codes for CASSWDSYEQYF. The variable domain in full, with the rest retrieved from reference TRBV5-6 and TRBJ2-7, is DAGVTQSPTHLIKTRGQQVTLRCSPKSGHDTVSWYQQALGQGPQFIFQYYEEEERQRGNFPDRFSGHQFPNYSSELNVNALLLGDSALYLCASSWDSYEQYFGPGTRLTVT.

This clone has just a few counts. This chain connects TRBV6-5 to TRBJ2-4, with D possibly being TRBD1 (6 bases). In germline, CDR1 is MNHEY, CDR2 SVGAGI. V lost 5 bases and J 7 bases, leaving 15 bases between the germline ends. The CDR3 covers 14 residues. CDR3 coding DNA: TGTGCCAGCAGTAGGGACATCGGAAGGAACATTCAGTACTTC. This translates into CASSRDIGRNIQYF.

CDR3 sequence reads: CASSLGQGAVETQYF. CDR3 coding DNA: TGCGCCAGCAGCTTGGGGCAGGGGGCGGTTGAGACCCAGTACTTC. This sequence joins TRBV5-1 and TRBJ2-5; 8 positions match TRBD1. From germline, CDR1 is SGHRS and CDR2 YFSETQ. Germline trimming cut 0 bases from V and 5 bases from J; bases unmatched to any gene: 6. The CDR3 has 15 residues.

This chain uses TRBV9 with TRBJ2-7; perhaps TRBD1 as D (5 bases). Germline V CDR1 and CDR2: SGDLS, YYNGEE. There are 15 residues in the CDR3. V was trimmed by 4 bases and J by 5 bases, leaving 19 bases between them. The CDR3 protein is CASSPSGASSHEQYF. CDR3 DNA sequence: TGTGCCAGCAGCCCCTCTGGGGCAAGTAGCCACGAGCAGTACTTC.

The rearrangement joins TRBV9 to TRBJ1-2; TRBD1 matches at 10 bases. This CDR3 contains 15 residues. Germline CDR1 is SGDLS and CDR2 is YYNGEE. V shed 0 bases and J 4 bases; nucleotides not matched to a gene: 3. The CDR3 loop is CASSVGDRGSYGYTF. The CDR3 DNA is TGTGCCAGCAGCGTAGGGGACAGGGGCAGCTATGGCTACACCTTC.

The V call is TRBV5-5, the J call TRBJ1-2, with 8 positions matching TRBD1. The CDR3 runs 15 residues. Germline V gene data show CDR1 as SGHKS and CDR2 as YYEKEE (reference sequence). The V segment lost 4 bases and the J segment 2 bases; nucleotides outside the gene matches: 7. The CDR3 loop is CASSGGQGDNYGYTF. CDR3 DNA sequence: TGTGCCAGCAGCGGAGGACAGGGAGACAACTATGGCTACACCTTC. The whole variable domain, remainder taken from reference TRBV5-5 and TRBJ1-2, is DAGVTQSPTHLIKTRGQQVTLRCSPISGHKSVSWYQQVLGQGPQFIFQYYEKEERGRGNFPDRFSARQFPNYSSELNVNALLLGDSALYLCASSGGQGDNYGYTFGSGTRLTVV.

The CDR3 reads CASSYSTAGELFF. The CDR3 region has the DNA TGTGCCAGCAGTTACTCAACGGCCGGGGAGCTGTTTTTT. J is TRBJ2-2 and V is TRBV6-5; D remains ambiguous. The germline V gene encodes CDR1 MNHEY and CDR2 SVGAGI. Trimming removed 0 bases at V and 6 bases at J, with 5 bases between. The CDR3 has 13 residues.

This clone has a count of ten or more. V gene TRBV25-1 combines with J gene TRBJ2-7; 10 nucleotides line up with TRBD1. Looked up from germline, CDR1 is MGHDK and CDR2 is SYGVNS. This CDR3 has 17 residues. Germline trimming cut 4 bases from V and 4 bases from J; bases unmatched to any gene: 13. For the CDR3, the DNA is TGTGCCAGCAGTGTTCTGGAACCGGGGGACAGGGGTTACGAGCAGTACTTC. Its translation is CASSVLEPGDRGYEQYF.

This sequence joins TRBV28 and TRBJ1-1, with a weak D call TRBD1 (5 bases). The germline V gene encodes CDR1 MDHEN and CDR2 SYDVKM. The CDR3 runs 12 residues. The V end was cut by 4 bases, the J end by 3 bases, with 6 bases between. The CDR3 loop reads CASSSGDTEAFF. The CDR3, as DNA: TGTGCCAGCAGTTCGGGGGACACTGAAGCTTTCTTT.

In its sample, this clone was seen a few times. This CDR3 reads CASSSGQGASGYTF. The DNA of the CDR3 is TGTGCCAGCAGTTCCGGACAGGGGGCAAGTGGCTACACCTTC. The V gene is TRBV27, the J gene TRBJ1-2, with TRBD1 matching 11 bases. With 4 bases clipped from V and 7 bases from J, the junction kept 5 bases outside the gene matches. The CDR3 sequence is 14 residues long. Germline V gene sequence: CDR1 MNHEY, CDR2 SMNVEV (reference sequence).

The chain joins TRBV4-3 to TRBJ1-1, with D maybe TRBD1 (5 bases). Germline loops: CDR1 LGHNA, CDR2 YSLEER. The CDR3 loop spans 15 amino acids. Trimming cost V 1 base and J 4 bases, with 13 bases left between them. CDR3 residues: CASSQATTGSTEAFF. The DNA for the CDR3 is TGCGCCAGCAGCCAAGCCACCACAGGTAGCACTGAAGCTTTCTTT.

CDR3 in DNA: TGTGCCAGCAGTTTATTAGGAGGGTCCCGCCGGGGCTACACCTTC. Its protein is CASSLLGGSRRGYTF. The chain has TRBV27 and TRBJ1-2; D gene ambiguous. Germline V lookup: CDR1 MNHEY, CDR2 SMNVEV (reference sequence). The V end lost 1 base, the J end lost 8 bases, and 17 bases lay between the germline ends. The CDR3 runs to 15 residues.

CDR3 nucleotide sequence: TGCGCCAGCAGCCAAGTCCCGGTGGCTGGGGCCAACGTCCTGACTTTC. As protein: CASSQVPVAGANVLTF. This chain links TRBV4-3 with TRBJ2-6, with D unresolved. The CDR3 runs to 16 residues. V lost 1 base to trimming and J lost 2 bases, with 9 bases between them. In germline, CDR1 is LGHNA, CDR2 YSLEER.

In the case of this clone: One end of the junction is discordant with germline, which a read error may explain. This rearrangement joins TRBV27 to TRBJ2-1; 12 nucleotides align to TRBD2. Germline values: CDR1 MNHEY, CDR2 SMNVEV (reference sequence). The CDR3 consists of 19 residues. DNA for the CDR3: TGTGCCAGCACCCGACTAGCGGGAGAGCTACAGTTCTCCGACAATGAGCAGTTCTTC. It translates to CASTRLAGELQFSDNEQFF.

The V gene is TRBV6-1, the J gene TRBJ1-1, with D tentatively TRBD1 (5 bases). The V gene's germline CDR1 is MNHNS and CDR2 SASEGT. V gave up 4 bases and J gave up 0 bases, with 6 bases separating them. This CDR3 spans 13 amino acids. The CDR3 protein is CASSATVNTEAFF. CDR3 nucleotide sequence: TGTGCCAGCAGTGCGACAGTGAACACTGAAGCTTTCTTT.

This chain connects TRBV2 to TRBJ1-5; 8 bases are a match to TRBD1. Germline V gene data show CDR1 as SNHLY and CDR2 as FYNNEI. V lost 5 bases and J lost 3; bases outside the gene matches: 6. The CDR3 has 15 amino acids. In DNA form, the CDR3 reads TGTGCCAGCAGTTTTAGGACAGGGAACAATCAGCCCCAGCATTTT. This gives the protein CASSFRTGNNQPQHF.

The chain carries TRBV28 and TRBJ2-2; no clear D. The length of the CDR3 is 12 residues. The V and J ends lost 7 bases and 5 bases respectively, with 8 bases between them. Germline loops: CDR1 MDHEN, CDR2 SYDVKM. CDR3 amino acids: CASTPRTGELFF. The CDR3 DNA follows: TGTGCCAGCACGCCGAGGACCGGGGAGCTGTTTTTT.

The rearrangement joins TRBV7-8 to TRBJ2-7, with 15 positions matching TRBD2. This CDR3 spans 18 amino acids. The junction had 12 bases not matched to a gene; V was cut back by 2 bases and J by 7 bases. Per germline, CDR1 SGHVS and CDR2 FQNEAQ. The CDR3 region has the DNA TGTGCCAGCAGCTTACTCCGGAACCAAGGACTAGCGGGAGGGGAGCAGTACTTC. This encodes CASSLLRNQGLAGGEQYF.

The rearrangement links TRBV27 to TRBJ2-7; 10 nucleotides match TRBD2. The CDR3 runs to 15 residues. V was clipped by 2 bases and J by 3 bases; unmatched bases: 4. CDR1 and CDR2 (germline): MNHEY, SMNVEV (reference sequence). The CDR3 DNA follows: TGTGCCAGCAGTTTAGAACTAGCGGGACACTACGAGCAGTACTTC. It encodes CASSLELAGHYEQYF.